The text below deals with one T cell receptor beta chain. What it binds is not known. This sample stems from a study of response to subunit inactivated influenza vaccine. Study-wide results and limits: New T cells are recruited in small numbers by each seasonal influenza vaccination, according to the authors' suggestion.

Trimming took 6 bases from V and 2 from J; bases not matched to a gene: 5. The CDR3 is 17 residues long. In germline, CDR1 is PRHDT, CDR2 FYEKMQ (reference sequence). TCRdb analysed the RT-PCR reads with MiXCR anew, one entry per CDR3 protein. The data contain over 800,000 distinct CDR3 sequences, 21% of them seen just once; the ten biggest clones take up roughly 10%. Sequenced material: PBMCs from blood, taken approximately 5 days after vaccination. The chain recombines TRBV13 with TRBJ2-1; 15 bases are shared with TRBD2. This clonotype was sampled from a man aged 50 to 59 who received an inactivated influenza vaccine. The CDR3 reads CASRGTSGGPTYNEQFF. In nucleotides, the CDR3 is TGTGCCAGCAGGGGGACTAGCGGGGGGCCCACCTACAATGAGCAGTTCTTC.